This T cell receptor (beta chain) was captured by sequencing in a study of cytomegalovirus exposure and HLA in healthy donors. Study-wide points: The study listed around 150 cytomegalovirus-associated TCR beta chains. Earlier analysis looked at TCR beta V segments, and most were productive about 90% or about 30% of the time.

The PCR employed 60 Vbeta primers together with 13 Jbeta primers. Sequencing was performed with immunoSEQ multiplex PCR; in TCRdb, only in-frame clones are kept and a portion is missing. The sample records 55,000 to 70,000 clones, approximately 80% being singletons. Points on this clone: Its antigen remains unknown.

From germline, CDR1 is MDHEN and CDR2 SYDVKM. V dropped 4 bases and J dropped 4 bases, with 13 bases sitting between them. CDR3 length: 15 residues. Sequencing input: PBMCs. The chain couples TRBV28 to TRBJ1-4, with D perhaps matching TRBD1 (6 bases). This sequence originates from a woman aged 40 to 50 in good health and CMV-seronegative. CDR3 bases: TGTGCCAGCAGTTCTCTCGGGACACTTAATGAAAAACTGTTTTTT. Amino acids: CASSSLGTLNEKLFF.